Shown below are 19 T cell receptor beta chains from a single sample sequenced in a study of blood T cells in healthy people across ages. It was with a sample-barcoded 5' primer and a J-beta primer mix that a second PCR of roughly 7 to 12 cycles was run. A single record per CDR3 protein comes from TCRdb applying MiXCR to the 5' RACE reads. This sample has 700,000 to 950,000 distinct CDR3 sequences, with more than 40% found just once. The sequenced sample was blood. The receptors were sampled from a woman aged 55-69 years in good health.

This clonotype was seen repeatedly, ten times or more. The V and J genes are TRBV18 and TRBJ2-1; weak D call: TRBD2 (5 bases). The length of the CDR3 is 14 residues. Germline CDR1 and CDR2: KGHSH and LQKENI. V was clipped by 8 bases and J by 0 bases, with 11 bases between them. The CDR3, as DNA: TGTGCCAGCAGCCCCCGGGACTCCTACAATGAGCAGTTCTTC. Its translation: CASSPRDSYNEQFF.

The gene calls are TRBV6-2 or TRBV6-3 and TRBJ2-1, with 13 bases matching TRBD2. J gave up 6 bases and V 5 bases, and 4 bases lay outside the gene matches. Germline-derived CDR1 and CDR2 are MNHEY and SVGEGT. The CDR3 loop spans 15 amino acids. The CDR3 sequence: CASSAGLAGSNEQFF. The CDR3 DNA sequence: TGTGCCAGCAGTGCGGGACTAGCGGGATCCAATGAGCAGTTCTTC.

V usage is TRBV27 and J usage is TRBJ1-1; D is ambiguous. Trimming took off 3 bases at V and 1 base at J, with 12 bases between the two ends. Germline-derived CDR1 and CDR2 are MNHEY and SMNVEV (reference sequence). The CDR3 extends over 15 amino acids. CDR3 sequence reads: CASSLLGYENTEAFF. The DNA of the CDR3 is TGTGCCAGCAGTTTGTTAGGGTATGAGAACACTGAAGCTTTCTTT.

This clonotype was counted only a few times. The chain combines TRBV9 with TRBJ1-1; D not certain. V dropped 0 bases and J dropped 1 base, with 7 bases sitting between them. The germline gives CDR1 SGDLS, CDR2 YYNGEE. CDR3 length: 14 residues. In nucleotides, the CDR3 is TGTGCCAGCAGCGTAGACATCGCGAACACTGAAGCTTTCTTT. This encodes CASSVDIANTEAFF.

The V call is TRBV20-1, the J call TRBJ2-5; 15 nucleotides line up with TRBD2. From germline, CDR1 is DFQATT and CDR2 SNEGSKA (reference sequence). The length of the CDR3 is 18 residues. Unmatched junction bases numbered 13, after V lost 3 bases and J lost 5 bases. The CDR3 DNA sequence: TGCAGTGCTAGGGACGGACTAGCGGGAGGGTGGCGTCGGGAGACCCAGTACTTC. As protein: CSARDGLAGGWRRETQYF.

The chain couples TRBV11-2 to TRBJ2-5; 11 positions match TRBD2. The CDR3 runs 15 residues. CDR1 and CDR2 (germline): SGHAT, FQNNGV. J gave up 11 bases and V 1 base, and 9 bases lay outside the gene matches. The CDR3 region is CASSLALAGVNEQYF. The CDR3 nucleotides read TGTGCCAGCAGCTTAGCACTAGCGGGAGTAAATGAGCAGTACTTC.

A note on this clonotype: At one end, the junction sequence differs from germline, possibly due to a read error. The CDR3 region has the DNA TGCAGTGCTCAGGTGTCCGGGGCCAACGTCCCGACTTTC. Protein product: CSAQVSGANVPTF. The rearrangement joins TRBV20-1 to TRBJ2-6; D could derive from TRBD1 or TRBD2 (5 bases each). There are 13 residues in the CDR3. From germline, CDR1 is DFQATT and CDR2 SNEGSKA (reference sequence).

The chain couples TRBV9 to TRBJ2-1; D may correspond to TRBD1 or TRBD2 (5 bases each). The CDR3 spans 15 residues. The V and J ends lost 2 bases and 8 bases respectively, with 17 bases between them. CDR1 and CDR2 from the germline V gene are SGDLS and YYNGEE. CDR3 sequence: CASSVTGTHGYEQFF. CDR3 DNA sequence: TGTGCCAGCAGCGTCACCGGGACCCATGGGTATGAGCAGTTCTTC.

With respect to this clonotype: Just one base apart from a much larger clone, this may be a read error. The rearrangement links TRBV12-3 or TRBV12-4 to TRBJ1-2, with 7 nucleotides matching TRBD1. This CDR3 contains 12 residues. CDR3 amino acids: CASNLTGESYTF. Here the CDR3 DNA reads TGTGCCAGCAATTTAACAGGGGAAAGCTACACCTTC.

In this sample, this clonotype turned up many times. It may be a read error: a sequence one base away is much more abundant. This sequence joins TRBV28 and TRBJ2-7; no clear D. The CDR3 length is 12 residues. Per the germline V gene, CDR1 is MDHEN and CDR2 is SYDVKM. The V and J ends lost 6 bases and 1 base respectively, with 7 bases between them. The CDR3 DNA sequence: TGTGCCAGCAGCTTAAGGTCCTACGAGCAGTACTTC. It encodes CASSLRSYEQYF.

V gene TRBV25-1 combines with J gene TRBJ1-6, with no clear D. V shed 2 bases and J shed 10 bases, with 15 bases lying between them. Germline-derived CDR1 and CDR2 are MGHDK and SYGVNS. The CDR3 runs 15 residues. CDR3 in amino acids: CASSEPPGLGSPLHF. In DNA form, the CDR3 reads TGTGCCAGCAGTGAACCGCCAGGTCTGGGATCACCCCTCCACTTT.

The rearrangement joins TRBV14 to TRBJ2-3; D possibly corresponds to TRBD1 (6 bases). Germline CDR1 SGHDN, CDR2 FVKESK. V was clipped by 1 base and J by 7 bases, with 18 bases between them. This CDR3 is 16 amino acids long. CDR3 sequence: CASSQVSRQGIYTQYF. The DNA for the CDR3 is TGTGCCAGCAGCCAAGTTTCCCGGCAGGGGATTTATACGCAGTATTTT.

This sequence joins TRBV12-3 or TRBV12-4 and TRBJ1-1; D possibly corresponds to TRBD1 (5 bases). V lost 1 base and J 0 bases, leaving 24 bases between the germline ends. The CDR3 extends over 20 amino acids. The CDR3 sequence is CASSLGERGGLTFMNTEAFF. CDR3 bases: TGTGCCAGCAGTTTAGGGGAACGTGGGGGACTGACCTTTATGAACACTGAAGCTTTCTTT.

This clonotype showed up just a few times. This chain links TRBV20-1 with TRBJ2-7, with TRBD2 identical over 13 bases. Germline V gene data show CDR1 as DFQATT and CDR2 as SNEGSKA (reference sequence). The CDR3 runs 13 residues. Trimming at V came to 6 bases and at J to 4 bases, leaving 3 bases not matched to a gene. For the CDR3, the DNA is TGCAGTGCCACTAGCGGGAGGGGATACGAGCAGTACTTC. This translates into CSATSGRGYEQYF.

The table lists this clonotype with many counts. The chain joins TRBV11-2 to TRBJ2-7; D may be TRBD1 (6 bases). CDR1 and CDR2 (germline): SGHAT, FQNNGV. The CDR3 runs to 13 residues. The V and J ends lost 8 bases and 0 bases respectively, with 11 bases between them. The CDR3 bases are TGTGCCAGCTCCCGGGACAACTCCTACGAGCAGTACTTC. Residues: CASSRDNSYEQYF.

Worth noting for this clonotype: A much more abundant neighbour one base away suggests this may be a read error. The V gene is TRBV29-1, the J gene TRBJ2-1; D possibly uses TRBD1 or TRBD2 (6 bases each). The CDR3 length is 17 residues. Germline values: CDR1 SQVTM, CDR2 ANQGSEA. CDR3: CSVDIRMRGAVYNGQFF. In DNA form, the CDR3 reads TGCAGCGTCGACATCAGGATGAGGGGGGCAGTCTACAATGGGCAGTTCTTC.

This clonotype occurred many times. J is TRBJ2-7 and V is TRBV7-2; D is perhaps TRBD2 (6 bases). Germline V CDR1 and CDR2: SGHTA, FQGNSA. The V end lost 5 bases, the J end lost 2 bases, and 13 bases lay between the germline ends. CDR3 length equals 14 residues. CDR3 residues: CASSPSGGPYEQYF. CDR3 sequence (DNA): TGTGCCAGCAGCCCCTCCGGGGGACCCTACGAGCAGTACTTC.

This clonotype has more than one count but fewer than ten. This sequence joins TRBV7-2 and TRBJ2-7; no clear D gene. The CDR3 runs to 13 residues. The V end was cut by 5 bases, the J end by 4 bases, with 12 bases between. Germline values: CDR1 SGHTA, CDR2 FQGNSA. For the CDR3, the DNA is TGTGCCAGCAGCCCGCCCCCGGGTTACGAGCAGTACTTC. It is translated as CASSPPPGYEQYF.

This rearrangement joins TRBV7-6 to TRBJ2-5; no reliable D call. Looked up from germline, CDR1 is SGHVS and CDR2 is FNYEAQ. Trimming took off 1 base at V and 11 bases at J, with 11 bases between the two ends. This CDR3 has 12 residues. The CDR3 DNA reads TGTGCCAGCAGCTTAGAGCACAATGAGCAGTACTTC. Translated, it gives CASSLEHNEQYF.